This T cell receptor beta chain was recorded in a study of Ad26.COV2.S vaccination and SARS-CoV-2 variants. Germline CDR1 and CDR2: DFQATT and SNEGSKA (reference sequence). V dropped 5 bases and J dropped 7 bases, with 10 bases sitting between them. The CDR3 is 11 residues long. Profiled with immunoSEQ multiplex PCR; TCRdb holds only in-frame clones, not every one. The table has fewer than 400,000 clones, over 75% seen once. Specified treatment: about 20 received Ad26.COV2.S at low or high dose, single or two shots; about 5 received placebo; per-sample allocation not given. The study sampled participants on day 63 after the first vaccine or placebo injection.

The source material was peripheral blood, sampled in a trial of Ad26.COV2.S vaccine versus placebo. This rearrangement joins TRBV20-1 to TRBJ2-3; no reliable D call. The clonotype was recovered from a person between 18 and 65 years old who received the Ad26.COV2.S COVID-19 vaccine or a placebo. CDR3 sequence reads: CSAPILYTQYF. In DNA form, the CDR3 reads TGCAGTGCTCCTATCTTGTATACGCAGTATTTT.